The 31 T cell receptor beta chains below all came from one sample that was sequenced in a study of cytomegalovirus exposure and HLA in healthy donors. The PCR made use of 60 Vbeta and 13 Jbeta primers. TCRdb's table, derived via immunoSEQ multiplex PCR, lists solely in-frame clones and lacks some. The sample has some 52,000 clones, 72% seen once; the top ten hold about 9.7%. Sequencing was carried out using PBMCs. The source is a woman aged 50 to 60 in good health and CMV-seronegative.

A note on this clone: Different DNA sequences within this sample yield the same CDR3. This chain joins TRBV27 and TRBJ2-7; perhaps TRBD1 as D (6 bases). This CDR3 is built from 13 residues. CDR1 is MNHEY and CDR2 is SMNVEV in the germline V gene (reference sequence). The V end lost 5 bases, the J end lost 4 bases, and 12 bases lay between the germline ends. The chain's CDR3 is CASSLGTHYEQYF. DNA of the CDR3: TGTGCCAGCAGTCTCGGGACACATTACGAGCAGTACTTC.

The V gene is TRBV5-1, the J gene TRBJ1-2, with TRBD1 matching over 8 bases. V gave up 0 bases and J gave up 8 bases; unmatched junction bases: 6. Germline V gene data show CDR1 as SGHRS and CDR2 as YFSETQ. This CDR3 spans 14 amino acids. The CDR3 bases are TGCGCCAGCAGCTTGGCACTCTCAGGGGGCGGCTACACCTTC. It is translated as CASSLALSGGGYTF.

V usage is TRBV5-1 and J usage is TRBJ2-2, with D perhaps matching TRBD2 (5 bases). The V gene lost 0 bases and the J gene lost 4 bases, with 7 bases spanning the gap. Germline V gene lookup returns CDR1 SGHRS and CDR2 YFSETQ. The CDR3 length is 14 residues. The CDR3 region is CASSLAGGTGELFF. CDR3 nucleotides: TGCGCCAGCAGCTTGGCCGGAGGCACCGGGGAGCTGTTTTTT.

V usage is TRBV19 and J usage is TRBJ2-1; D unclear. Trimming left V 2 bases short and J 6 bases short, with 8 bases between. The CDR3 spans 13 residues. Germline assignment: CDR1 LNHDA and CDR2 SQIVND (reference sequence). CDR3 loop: CASSILPFNEQFF. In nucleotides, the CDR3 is TGTGCCAGTAGTATACTACCCTTCAATGAGCAGTTCTTC.

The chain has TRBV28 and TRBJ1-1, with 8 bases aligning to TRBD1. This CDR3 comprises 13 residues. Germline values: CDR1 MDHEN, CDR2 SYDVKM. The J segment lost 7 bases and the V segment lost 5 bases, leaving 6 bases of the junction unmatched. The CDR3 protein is CASSVGQGFEAFF. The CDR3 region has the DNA TGTGCCAGCAGTGTCGGACAGGGATTTGAAGCTTTCTTT.

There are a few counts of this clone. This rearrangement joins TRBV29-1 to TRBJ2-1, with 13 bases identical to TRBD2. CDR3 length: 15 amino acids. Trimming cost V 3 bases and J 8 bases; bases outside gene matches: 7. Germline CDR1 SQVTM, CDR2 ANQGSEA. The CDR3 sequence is CSVDGTSGISHEQFF. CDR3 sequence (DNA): TGCAGCGTTGATGGGACTAGCGGGATTTCCCATGAGCAGTTCTTC.

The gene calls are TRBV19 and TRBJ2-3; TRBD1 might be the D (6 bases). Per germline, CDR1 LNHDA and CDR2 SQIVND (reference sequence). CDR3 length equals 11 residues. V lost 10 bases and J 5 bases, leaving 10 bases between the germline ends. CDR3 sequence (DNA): TGTGCCACCCAACAGGGAGATACGCAGTATTTT. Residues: CATQQGDTQYF. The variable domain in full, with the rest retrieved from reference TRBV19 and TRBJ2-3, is DGGITQSPKYLFRKEGQNVTLSCEQNLNHDAMYWYRQDPGQGLRLIYYSQIVNDFQKGDIAEGYSVSREKKESFPLTVTSAQKNPTAFYLCATQQGDTQYFGPGTRLTVL.

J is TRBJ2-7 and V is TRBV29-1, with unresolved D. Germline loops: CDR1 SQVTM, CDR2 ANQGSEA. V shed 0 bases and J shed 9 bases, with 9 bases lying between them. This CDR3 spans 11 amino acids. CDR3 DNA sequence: TGCAGCGTTGAAGATCGAGCACTGCAGTACTTC. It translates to CSVEDRALQYF.

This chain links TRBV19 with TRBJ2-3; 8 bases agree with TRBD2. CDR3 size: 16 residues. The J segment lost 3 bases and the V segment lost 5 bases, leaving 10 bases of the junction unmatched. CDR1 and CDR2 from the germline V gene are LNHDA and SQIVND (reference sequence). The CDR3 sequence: CASSARLAMGTDTQYF. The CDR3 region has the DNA TGTGCCAGTAGTGCCCGACTAGCGATGGGAACAGATACGCAGTATTTT.

The CDR3 sequence: CASSSRALSHTEAFF. The CDR3, as DNA: TGTGCCAGCAGCTCCAGGGCTCTCTCACACACTGAAGCTTTCTTT. V usage is TRBV7-2 and J usage is TRBJ1-1, with D perhaps matching TRBD1 (5 bases). Trimming shortened V by 4 bases and J by 3 bases, and 15 bases separated the two germline ends. The CDR3 is made up of 15 amino acids. The germline V gene encodes CDR1 SGHTA and CDR2 FQGNSA. Filled out from reference TRBV7-2 and TRBJ1-1, the complete variable domain reads GAGVSQSPSNKVTEKGKDVELRCDPISGHTALYWYRQSLGQGLEFLIYFQGNSAPDKSGLPSDRFSAERTGGSVSTLTIQRTQQEDSAVYLCASSSRALSHTEAFFGQGTRLTVV.

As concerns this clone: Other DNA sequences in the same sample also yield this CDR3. DNA of the CDR3: TGTGCCAGCAGCCCGACAGGGTTCAATCAGCCCCAGCATTTT. This translates into CASSPTGFNQPQHF. The V gene is TRBV7-2, the J gene TRBJ1-5, with 7 bases that match TRBD1. The CDR3 runs 14 residues. The germline V gene has CDR1 SGHTA and CDR2 FQGNSA. Unmatched junction bases numbered 4, after V lost 5 bases and J lost 3 bases.

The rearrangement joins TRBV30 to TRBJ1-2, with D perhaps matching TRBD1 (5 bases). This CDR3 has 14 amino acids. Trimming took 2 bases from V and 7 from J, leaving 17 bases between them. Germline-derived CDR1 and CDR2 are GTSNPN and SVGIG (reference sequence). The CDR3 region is CAWSRRDQISGYTF. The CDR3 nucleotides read TGTGCCTGGAGTAGGAGGGACCAAATTTCTGGCTACACCTTC.

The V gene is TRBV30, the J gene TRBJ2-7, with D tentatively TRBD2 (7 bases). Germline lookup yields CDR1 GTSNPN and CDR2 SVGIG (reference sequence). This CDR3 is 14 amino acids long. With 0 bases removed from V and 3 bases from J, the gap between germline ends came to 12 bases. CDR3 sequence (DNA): TGTGCCTGGAGTGTCGGGGGGCCCATCTACGAGCAGTACTTC. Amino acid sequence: CAWSVGGPIYEQYF.

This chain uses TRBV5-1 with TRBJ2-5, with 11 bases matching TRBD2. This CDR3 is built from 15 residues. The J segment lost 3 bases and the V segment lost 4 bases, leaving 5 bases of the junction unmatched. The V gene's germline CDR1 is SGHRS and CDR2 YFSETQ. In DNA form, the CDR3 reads TGCGCCAGCAGCCCCGTTAGCGGGAGGGAAGAGACCCAGTACTTC. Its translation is CASSPVSGREETQYF.

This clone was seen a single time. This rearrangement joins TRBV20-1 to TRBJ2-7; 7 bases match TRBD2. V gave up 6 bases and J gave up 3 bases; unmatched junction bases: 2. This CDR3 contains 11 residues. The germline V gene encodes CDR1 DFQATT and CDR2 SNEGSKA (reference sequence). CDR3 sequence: CSAGTNYEQYF. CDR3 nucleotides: TGCAGTGCCGGGACTAACTACGAGCAGTACTTC.

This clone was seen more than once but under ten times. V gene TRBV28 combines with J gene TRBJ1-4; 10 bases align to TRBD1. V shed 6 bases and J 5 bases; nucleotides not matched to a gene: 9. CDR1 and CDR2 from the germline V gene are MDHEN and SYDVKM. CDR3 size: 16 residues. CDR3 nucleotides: TGTGCCAGCAGGTTAGGACCGGGACAGGGGAATGAAAAACTGTTTTTT. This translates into CASRLGPGQGNEKLFF. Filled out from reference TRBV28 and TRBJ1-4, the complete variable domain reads DVKVTQSSRYLVKRTGEKVFLECVQDMDHENMFWYRQDPGLGLRLIYFSYDVKMKEKGDIPEGYSVSREKKERFSLILESASTNQTSMYLCASRLGPGQGNEKLFFGSGTQLSVL.

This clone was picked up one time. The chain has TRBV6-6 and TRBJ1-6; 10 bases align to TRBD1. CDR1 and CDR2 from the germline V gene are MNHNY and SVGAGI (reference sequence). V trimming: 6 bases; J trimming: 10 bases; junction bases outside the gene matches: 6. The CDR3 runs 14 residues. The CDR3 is CASSSTGGGSPLHF. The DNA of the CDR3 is TGTGCCAGCAGCTCGACAGGGGGCGGGTCACCCCTCCACTTT.

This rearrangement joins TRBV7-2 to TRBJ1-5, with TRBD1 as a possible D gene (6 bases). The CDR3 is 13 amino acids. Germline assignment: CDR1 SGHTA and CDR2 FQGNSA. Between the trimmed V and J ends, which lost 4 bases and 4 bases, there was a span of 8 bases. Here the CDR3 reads CASSSGQNQPQHF. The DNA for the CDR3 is TGTGCCAGCAGCTCCGGACAGAATCAGCCCCAGCATTTT.

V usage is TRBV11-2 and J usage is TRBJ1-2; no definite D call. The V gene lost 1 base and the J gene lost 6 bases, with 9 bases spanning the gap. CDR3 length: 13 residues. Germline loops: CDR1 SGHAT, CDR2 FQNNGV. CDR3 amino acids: CASSLVSGNGYTF. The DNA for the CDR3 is TGTGCCAGCAGCTTAGTAAGCGGGAATGGCTACACCTTC.

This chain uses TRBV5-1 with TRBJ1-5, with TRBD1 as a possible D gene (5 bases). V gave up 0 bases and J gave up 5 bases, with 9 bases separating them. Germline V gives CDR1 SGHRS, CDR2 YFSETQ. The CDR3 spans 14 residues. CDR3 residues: CASSLVPGDQPQHF. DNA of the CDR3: TGCGCCAGCAGCTTGGTTCCGGGGGATCAGCCCCAGCATTTT.

CDR3 in DNA: TGTGCCAGCAGTGCCACCACTCAGGGGCCAGATACGCAGTATTTT. Encoded protein: CASSATTQGPDTQYF. The chain has TRBV9 and TRBJ2-3, with TRBD1 as a possible D gene (6 bases). CDR1 SGDLS and CDR2 YYNGEE come from the germline V gene. The germline V and J ends were trimmed by 5 bases and 4 bases, with 17 bases remaining between them. The CDR3 runs to 15 residues.

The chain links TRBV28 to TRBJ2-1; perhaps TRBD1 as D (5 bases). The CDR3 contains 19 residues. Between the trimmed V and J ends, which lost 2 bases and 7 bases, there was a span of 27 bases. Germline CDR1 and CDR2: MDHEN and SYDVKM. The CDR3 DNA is TGTGCCAGCAGTTTACGTTTGGGCAGGGCGCTTTCATATCGGAATGAGCAGTTCTTC. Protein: CASSLRLGRALSYRNEQFF.

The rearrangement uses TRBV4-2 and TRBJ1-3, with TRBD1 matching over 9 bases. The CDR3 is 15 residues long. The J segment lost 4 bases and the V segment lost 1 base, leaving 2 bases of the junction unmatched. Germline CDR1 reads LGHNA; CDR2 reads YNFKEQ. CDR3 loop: CASSQGGQGGNTIYF. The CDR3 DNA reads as TGTGCCAGCAGCCAAGGGGGACAGGGAGGAAACACCATATATTTT.

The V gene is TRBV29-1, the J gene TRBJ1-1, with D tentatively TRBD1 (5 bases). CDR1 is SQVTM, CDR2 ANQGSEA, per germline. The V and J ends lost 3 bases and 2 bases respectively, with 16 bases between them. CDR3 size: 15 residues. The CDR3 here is CSVEGWGGINTEAFF. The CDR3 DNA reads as TGCAGCGTTGAGGGATGGGGGGGTATAAACACTGAAGCTTTCTTT. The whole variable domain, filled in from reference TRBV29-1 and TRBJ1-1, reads SAVISQKPSRDICQRGTSLTIQCQVDSQVTMMFWYRQQPGQSLTLIATANQGSEATYESGFVIDKFPISRPNLTFSTLTVSNMSPEDSSIYLCSVEGWGGINTEAFFGQGTRLTVV.

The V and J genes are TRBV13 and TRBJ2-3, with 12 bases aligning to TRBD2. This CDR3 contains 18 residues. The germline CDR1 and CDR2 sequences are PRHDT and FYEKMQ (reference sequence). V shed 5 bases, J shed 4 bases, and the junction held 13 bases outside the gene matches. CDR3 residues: CASSQRTSGAIDSDTQYF. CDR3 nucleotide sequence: TGTGCCAGCAGCCAGAGGACTAGCGGGGCCATCGACTCAGATACGCAGTATTTT.

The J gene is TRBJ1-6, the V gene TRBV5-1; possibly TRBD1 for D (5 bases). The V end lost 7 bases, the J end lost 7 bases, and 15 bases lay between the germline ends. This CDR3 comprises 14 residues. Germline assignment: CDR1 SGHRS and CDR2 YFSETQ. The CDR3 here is CASQQGAVNSPLHF. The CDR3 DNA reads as TGCGCCAGCCAGCAAGGGGCAGTAAATTCACCCCTCCACTTT.

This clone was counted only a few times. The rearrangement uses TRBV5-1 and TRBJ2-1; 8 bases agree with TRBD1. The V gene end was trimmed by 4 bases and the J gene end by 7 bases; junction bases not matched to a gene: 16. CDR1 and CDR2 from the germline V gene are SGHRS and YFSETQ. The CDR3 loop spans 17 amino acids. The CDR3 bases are TGCGCCAGCAGCGCCTTCGACTGGACAGGGAAGGGTAATGAGCAGTTCTTC. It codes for CASSAFDWTGKGNEQFF.

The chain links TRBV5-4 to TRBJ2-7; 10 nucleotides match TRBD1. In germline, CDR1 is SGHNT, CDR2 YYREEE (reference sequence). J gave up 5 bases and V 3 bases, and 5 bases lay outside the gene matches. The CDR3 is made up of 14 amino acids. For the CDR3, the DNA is TGTGCCAGCAGCTGGGGACAGGGGAGTGACGAGCAGTACTTC. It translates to CASSWGQGSDEQYF.

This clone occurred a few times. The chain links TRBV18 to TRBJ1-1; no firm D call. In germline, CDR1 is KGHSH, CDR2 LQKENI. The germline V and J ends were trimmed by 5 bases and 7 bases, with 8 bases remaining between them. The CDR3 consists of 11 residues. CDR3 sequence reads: CASSSEDEAFF. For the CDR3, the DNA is TGTGCCAGCTCATCTGAGGATGAAGCTTTCTTT.

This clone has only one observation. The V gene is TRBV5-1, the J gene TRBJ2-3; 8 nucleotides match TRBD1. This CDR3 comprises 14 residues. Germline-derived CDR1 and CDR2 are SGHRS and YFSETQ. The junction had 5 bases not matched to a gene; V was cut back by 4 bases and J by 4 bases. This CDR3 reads CASSPGQDADTQYF. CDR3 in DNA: TGCGCCAGCAGCCCGGGACAGGATGCAGATACGCAGTATTTT. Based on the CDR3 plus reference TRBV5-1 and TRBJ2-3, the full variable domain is KAGVTQTPRYLIKTRGQQVTLSCSPISGHRSVSWYQQTPGQGLQFLFEYFSETQRNKGNFPGRFSGRQFSNSRSEMNVSTLELGDSALYLCASSPGQDADTQYFGPGTRLTVL.

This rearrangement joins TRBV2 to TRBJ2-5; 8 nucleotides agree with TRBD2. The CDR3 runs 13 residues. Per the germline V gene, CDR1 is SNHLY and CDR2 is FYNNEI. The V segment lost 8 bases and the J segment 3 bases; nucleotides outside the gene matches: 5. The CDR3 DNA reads TGTGCCAGCCTAGCGGGCGTCGAAGAGACCCAGTACTTC. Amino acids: CASLAGVEETQYF.